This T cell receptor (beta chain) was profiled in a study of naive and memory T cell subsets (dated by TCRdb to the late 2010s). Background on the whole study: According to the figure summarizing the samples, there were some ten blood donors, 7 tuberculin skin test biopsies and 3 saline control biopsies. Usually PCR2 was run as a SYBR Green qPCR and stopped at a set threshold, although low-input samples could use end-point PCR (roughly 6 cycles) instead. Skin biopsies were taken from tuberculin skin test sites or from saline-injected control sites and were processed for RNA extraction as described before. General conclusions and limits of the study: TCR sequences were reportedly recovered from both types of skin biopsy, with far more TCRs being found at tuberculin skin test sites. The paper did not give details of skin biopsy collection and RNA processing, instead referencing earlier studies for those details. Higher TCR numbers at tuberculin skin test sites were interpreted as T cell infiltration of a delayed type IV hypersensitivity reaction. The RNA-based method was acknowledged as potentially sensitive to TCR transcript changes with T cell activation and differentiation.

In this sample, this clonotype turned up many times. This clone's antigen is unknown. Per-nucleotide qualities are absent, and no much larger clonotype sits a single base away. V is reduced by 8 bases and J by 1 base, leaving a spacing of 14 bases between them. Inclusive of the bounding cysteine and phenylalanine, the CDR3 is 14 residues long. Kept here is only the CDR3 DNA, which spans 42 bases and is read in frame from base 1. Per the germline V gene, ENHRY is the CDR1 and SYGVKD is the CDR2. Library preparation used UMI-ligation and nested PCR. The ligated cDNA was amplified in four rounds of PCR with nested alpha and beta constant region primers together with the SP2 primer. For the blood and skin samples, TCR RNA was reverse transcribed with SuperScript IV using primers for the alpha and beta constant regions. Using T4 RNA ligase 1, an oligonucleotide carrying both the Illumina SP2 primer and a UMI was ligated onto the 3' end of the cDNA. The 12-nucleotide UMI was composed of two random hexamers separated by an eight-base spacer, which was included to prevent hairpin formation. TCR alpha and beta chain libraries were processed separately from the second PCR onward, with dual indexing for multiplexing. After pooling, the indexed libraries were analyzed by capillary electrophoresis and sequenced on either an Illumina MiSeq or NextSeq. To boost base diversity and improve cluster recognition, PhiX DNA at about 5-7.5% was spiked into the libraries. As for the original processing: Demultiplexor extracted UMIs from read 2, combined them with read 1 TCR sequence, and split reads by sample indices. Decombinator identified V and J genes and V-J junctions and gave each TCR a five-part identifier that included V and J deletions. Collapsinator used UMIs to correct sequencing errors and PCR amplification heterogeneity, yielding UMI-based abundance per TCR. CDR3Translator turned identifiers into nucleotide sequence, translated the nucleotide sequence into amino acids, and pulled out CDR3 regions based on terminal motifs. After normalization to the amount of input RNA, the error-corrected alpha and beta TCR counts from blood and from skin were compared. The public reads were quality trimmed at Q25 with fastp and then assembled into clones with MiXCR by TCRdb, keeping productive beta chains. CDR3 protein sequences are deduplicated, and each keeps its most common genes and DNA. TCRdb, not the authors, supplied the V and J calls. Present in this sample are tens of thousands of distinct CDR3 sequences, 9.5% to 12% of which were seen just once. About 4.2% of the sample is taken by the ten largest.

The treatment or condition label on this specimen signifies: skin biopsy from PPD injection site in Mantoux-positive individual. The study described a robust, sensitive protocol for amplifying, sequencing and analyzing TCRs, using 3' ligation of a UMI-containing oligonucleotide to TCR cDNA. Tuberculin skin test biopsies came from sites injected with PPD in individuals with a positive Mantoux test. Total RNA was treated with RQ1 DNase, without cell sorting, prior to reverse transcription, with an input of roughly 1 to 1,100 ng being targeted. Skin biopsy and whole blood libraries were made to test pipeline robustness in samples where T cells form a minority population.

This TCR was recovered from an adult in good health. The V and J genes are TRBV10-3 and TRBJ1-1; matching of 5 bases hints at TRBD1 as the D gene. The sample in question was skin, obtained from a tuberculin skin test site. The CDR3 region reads CAIGAGRENTEAFF. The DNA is TGTGCCATCGGGGCGGGCAGGGAGAACACTGAAGCTTTCTTT.